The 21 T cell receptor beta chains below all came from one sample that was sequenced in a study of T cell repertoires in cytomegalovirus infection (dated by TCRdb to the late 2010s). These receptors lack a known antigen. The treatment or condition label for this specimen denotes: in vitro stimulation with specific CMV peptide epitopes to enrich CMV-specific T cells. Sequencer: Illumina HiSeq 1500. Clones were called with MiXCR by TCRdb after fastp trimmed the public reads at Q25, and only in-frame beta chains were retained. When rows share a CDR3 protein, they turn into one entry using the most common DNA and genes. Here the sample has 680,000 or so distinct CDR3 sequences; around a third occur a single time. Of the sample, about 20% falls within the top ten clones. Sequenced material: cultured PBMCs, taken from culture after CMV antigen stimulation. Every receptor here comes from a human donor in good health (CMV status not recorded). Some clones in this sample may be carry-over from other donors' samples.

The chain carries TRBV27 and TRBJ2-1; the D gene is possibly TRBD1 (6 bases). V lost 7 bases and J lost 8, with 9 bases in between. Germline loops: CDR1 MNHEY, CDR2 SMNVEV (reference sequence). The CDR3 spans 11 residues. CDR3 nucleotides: TGTGCCAGCACCTGGGGGCATGAGCAGTTCTTC. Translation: CASTWGHEQFF.

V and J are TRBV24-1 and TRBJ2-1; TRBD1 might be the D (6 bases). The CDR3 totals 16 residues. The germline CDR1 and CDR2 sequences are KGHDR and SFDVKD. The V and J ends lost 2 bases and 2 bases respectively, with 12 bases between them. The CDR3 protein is CATSDYRVVPYNEQFF. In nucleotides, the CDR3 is TGTGCCACCAGTGATTACAGGGTAGTTCCCTACAATGAGCAGTTCTTC.

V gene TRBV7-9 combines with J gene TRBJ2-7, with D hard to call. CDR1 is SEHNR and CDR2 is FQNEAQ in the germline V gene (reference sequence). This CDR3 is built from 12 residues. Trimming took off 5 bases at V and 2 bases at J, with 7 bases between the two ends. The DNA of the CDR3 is TGTGCCAGCAGCGGTGACCCCTACGAGCAGTACTTC. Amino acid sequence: CASSGDPYEQYF.

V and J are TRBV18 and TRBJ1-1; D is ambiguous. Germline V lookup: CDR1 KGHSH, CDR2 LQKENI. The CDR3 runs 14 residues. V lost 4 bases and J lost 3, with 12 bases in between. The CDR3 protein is CASSLTRVYTEAFF. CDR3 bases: TGTGCCAGCTCACTGACCCGGGTCTACACTGAAGCTTTCTTT. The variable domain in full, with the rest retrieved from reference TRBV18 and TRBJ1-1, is NAGVMQNPRHLVRRRGQEARLRCSPMKGHSHVYWYRQLPEEGLKFMVYLQKENIIDESGMPKERFSAEFPKEGPSILRIQQVVRGDSAAYFCASSLTRVYTEAFFGQGTRLTVV.

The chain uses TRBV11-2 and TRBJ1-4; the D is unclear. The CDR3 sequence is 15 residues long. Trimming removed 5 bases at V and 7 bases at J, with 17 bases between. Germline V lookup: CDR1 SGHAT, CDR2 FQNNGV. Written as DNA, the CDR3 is TGTGCCAGCAGCCCCACCCGGCTATGGAGTGAAAAACTGTTTTTT. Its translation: CASSPTRLWSEKLFF.

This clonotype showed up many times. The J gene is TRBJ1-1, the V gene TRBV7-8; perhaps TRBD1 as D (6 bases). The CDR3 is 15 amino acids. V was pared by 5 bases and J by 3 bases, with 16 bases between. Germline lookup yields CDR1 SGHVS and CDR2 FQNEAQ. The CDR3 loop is CASSPLRGTDTEAFF. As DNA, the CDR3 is TGTGCCAGCAGCCCCCTGAGGGGGACGGACACTGAAGCTTTCTTT. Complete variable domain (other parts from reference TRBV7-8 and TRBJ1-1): GAGVSQSPRYKVAKRGQDVALRCDPISGHVSLFWYQQALGQGPEFLTYFQNEAQLDKSGLPSDRFFAERPEGSVSTLKIQRTQQEDSAVYLCASSPLRGTDTEAFFGQGTRLTVV.

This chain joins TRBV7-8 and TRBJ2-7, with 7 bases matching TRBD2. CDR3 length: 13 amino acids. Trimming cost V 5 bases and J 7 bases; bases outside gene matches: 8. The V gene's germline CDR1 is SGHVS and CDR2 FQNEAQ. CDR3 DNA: TGTGCCAGCAGCACAACTAGCGTTGGGGAGCAGTACTTC. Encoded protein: CASSTTSVGEQYF.

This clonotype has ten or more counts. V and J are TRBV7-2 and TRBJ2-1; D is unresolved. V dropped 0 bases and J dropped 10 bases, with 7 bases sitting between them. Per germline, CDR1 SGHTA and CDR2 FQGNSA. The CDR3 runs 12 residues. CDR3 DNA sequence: TGTGCCAGCAGCTTAGCGGAAGGGGAGCAGTTCTTC. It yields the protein CASSLAEGEQFF.

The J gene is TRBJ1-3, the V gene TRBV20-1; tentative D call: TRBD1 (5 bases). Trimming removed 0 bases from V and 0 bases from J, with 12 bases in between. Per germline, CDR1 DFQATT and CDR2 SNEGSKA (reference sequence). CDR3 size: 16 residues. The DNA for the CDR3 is TGCAGTGCTAGAGATCGGGACGGTGGCTCTGGAAACACCATATATTTT. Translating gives CSARDRDGGSGNTIYF.

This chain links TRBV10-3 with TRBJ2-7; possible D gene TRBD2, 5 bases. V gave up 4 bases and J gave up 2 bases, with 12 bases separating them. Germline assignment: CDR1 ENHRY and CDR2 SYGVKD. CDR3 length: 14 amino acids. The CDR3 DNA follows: TGTGCCATCAGTGCTGGCGGGCTCACCTACGAGCAGTACTTC. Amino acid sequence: CAISAGGLTYEQYF.

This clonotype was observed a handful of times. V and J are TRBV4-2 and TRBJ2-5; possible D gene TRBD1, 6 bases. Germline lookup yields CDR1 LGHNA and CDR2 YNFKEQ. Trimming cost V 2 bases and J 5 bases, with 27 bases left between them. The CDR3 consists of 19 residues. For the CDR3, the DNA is TGTGCCAGCAGCCAACGGACAGTCAGCCCACTGCGTCCAGGGGAGACCCAGTACTTC. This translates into CASSQRTVSPLRPGETQYF.

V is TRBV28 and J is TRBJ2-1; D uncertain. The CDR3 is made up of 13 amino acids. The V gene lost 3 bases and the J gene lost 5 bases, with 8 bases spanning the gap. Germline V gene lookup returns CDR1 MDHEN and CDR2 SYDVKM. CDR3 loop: CASSFRFNNEQFF. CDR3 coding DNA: TGTGCCAGCAGTTTTCGGTTCAACAATGAGCAGTTCTTC.

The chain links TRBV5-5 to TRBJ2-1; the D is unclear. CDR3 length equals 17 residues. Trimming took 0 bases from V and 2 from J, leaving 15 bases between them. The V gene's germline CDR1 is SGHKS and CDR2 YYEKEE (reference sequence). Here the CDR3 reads CASSLAVRYTTYNEQFF. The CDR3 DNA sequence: TGTGCCAGCAGCTTGGCCGTGCGATACACGACCTACAATGAGCAGTTCTTC.

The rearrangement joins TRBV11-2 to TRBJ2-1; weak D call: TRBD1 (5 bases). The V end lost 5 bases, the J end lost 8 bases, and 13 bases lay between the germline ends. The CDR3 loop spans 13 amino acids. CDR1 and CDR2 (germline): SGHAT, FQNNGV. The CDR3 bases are TGTGCCAGCAGCCGCGGAGCCAGGGATGAGCAGTTCTTC. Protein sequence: CASSRGARDEQFF.

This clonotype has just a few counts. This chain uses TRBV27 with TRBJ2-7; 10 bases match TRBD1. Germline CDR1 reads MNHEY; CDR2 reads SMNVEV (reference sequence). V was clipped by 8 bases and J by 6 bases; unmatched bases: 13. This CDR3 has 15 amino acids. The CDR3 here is CASGPLGQGFAEQYF. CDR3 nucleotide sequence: TGTGCCAGCGGCCCCCTGGGACAGGGGTTTGCCGAGCAGTACTTC.

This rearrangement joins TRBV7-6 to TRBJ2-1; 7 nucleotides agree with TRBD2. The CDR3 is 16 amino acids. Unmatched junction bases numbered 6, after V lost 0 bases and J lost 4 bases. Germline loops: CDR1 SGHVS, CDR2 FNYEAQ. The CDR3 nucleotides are TGTGCCAGCAGCTTAGCGTCCGGGGAGGGTTACAATGAGCAGTTCTTC. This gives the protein CASSLASGEGYNEQFF.

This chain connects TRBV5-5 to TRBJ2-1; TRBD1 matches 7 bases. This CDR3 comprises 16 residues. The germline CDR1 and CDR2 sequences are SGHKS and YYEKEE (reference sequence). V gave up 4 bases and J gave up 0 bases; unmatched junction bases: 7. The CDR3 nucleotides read TGTGCCAGCAGCAAGTCGACAGGGAGCTCCTACAATGAGCAGTTCTTC. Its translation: CASSKSTGSSYNEQFF.

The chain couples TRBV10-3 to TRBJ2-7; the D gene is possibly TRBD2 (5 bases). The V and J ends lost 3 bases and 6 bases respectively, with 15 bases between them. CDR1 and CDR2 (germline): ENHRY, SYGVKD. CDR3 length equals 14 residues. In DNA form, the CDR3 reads TGTGCCATCAGTGATCCCCGGGGTTCTATCGAGCAGTACTTC. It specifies CAISDPRGSIEQYF.

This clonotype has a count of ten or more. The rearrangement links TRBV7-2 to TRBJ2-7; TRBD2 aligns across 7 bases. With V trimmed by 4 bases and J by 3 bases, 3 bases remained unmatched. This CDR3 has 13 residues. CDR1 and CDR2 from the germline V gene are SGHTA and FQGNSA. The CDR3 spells CASSSTSSYEQYF. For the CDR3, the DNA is TGTGCCAGCAGCTCGACTAGCAGCTACGAGCAGTACTTC. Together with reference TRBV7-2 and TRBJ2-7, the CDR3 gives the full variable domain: GAGVSQSPSNKVTEKGKDVELRCDPISGHTALYWYRQSLGQGLEFLIYFQGNSAPDKSGLPSDRFSAERTGGSVSTLTIQRTQQEDSAVYLCASSSTSSYEQYFGPGTRLTVT.

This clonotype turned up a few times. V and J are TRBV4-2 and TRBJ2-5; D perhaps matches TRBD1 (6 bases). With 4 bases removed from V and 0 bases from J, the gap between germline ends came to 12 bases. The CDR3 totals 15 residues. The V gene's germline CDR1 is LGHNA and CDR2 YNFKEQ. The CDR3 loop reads CASSRQDSNQETQYF. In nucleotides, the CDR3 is TGTGCCAGCAGCCGACAGGACAGCAACCAAGAGACCCAGTACTTC.

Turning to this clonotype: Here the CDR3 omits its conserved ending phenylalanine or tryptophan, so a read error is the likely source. The CDR3 DNA is TGTGCCAGCAGCTTTCGACAGGGGGCCTACGAGCAGTACTCT. This codes for CASSFRQGAYEQYS. V usage is TRBV7-6 and J usage is TRBJ2-7; TRBD1 agrees at 9 bases. V shed 3 bases, J shed 2 bases, and the junction held 2 bases outside the gene matches. Germline CDR1 SGHVS, CDR2 FNYEAQ. This CDR3 comprises 14 residues.